This passage covers 18 T cell receptor gamma chains from one sample sequenced in a study of fetal and pediatric gammadelta thymocytes. TCRdb re-called clones from the reads using CATT. Found here are 750 to 950 gamma-chain clones, about 5% of them singletons; the top ten hold about 7.1%. What was sequenced was non-Vgamma9Vdelta2 gamma-delta T cells from the thymus. The subset was: CD3+gammadeltaTCR+ thymocytes not co-expressing Vgamma9 and Vdelta2. Receptor source: a child who underwent cardiac surgery and was recorded as healthy.

This clone was counted between two and nine times. The rearrangement uses TRGV2 and TRGJ1 or TRGJ2. The trim removed 1 base at V and 1 base at J, leaving 1 base unmatched. Germline loops: CDR1 EGSNGY, CDR2 YDSYNSKV. The CDR3 runs to 13 residues. Here the CDR3 reads CATWDGNYYKKLF. The DNA of the CDR3 is TGTGCCACCTGGGACGGAAATTATTATAAGAAACTCTTT.

This clone was seen only a few times. The chain recombines TRGV8 with TRGJP1. Germline loops: CDR1 VENAVY, CDR2 YDSYNSRV. V lost 1 base and J lost 2; bases outside the gene matches: 4. The CDR3 consists of 15 residues. The CDR3 spells CATWDSPTTGWFKIF. CDR3 in DNA: TGTGCCACCTGGGATAGCCCAACCACTGGTTGGTTCAAGATATTT.

In this sample, this clone is large. V and J are TRGV4 and TRGJ1 or TRGJ2. Per germline, CDR1 EGSTGY and CDR2 YDSYTSSV. Trimming at V came to 5 bases and at J to 6 bases, leaving 4 bases not matched to a gene. This CDR3 has 11 amino acids. CDR3 sequence (DNA): TGTGCCACCTGGGGGCCTTATAAGAAACTCTTT. Translation: CATWGPYKKLF.

Judged by abundance, this clone is large (0.1 to 1%). The chain employs TRGV2 and TRGJ1 or TRGJ2. The CDR3 consists of 14 residues. The V gene's germline CDR1 is EGSNGY and CDR2 YDSYNSKV. V was pared by 0 bases and J by 4 bases, with 6 bases of the junction left unmatched. The CDR3 DNA reads as TGTGCCACCTGGGACGGGCCGAGGTATTATAAGAAACTCTTT. The encoded protein is CATWDGPRYYKKLF.

In this sample, this clone is medium-sized. J is TRGJP2 and V is TRGV5. Germline lookup yields CDR1 VINAFY and CDR2 YDVSNSKD. The CDR3 sequence is 15 residues long. Germline trimming cut 0 bases from V and 0 bases from J; bases unmatched to any gene: 1. The CDR3: CATWDRHSSDWIKTF. The CDR3, as DNA: TGTGCCACCTGGGACAGGCATAGTAGTGATTGGATCAAGACGTTT.

This clone ranks as medium-sized. The chain joins TRGV2 to TRGJ1 or TRGJ2. V shed 3 bases and J 7 bases; nucleotides not matched to a gene: 3. This CDR3 has 11 amino acids. CDR1 is EGSNGY and CDR2 is YDSYNSKV in the germline V gene. CDR3 region: CATWDPYKKLF. CDR3 sequence (DNA): TGTGCCACCTGGGACCCGTATAAGAAACTCTTT.

This clone qualifies as large. The genes are TRGV9 and TRGJ1 or TRGJ2. CDR3 size: 13 residues. Trimming removed 2 bases from V and 2 bases from J; junction bases left unmatched: 3. Germline V gives CDR1 GITISATS, CDR2 ISYDGTV (reference sequence). In DNA form, the CDR3 reads TGTGCCTTGTGGGAGGCCCATTATTATAAGAAACTCTTT. It yields the protein CALWEAHYYKKLF.

This clone is labeled large. The same CDR3 arises from other DNA sequences in this sample as well. The rearrangement joins TRGV2 to TRGJP2. Germline V gene lookup returns CDR1 EGSNGY and CDR2 YDSYNSKV. The CDR3 is 18 amino acids. With V trimmed by 1 base and J by 5 bases, 16 bases remained unmatched. CDR3 in amino acids: CATWDGRPGPVSDWIKTF. CDR3 nucleotide sequence: TGTGCCACCTGGGACGGCCGTCCAGGACCAGTCAGTGATTGGATCAAGACGTTT.

In this sample, this clone is large. This chain uses TRGV4 with TRGJ1 or TRGJ2. This CDR3 has 14 residues. V shed 1 base, J shed 0 bases, and the junction held 3 bases outside the gene matches. Germline V gene lookup returns CDR1 EGSTGY and CDR2 YDSYTSSV. This CDR3 is CATWDGPNYYKKLF. DNA of the CDR3: TGTGCCACCTGGGATGGCCCGAATTATTATAAGAAACTCTTT.

This clone is large (0.1 to 1%) within its sample. This rearrangement joins TRGV3 to TRGJ1 or TRGJ2. Germline CDR1 is VTNTFY and CDR2 is YDVSTARD (reference sequence). The V and J ends lost 0 bases and 0 bases, in that order; junction bases with no gene match: 2. CDR3 length: 14 residues. As DNA, the CDR3 is TGTGCCACCTGGGACAGGCCGAATTATTATAAGAAACTCTTT. It yields the protein CATWDRPNYYKKLF.

Only a few counts were recorded for this clone. A much more abundant neighbour one base away suggests this may be a read error. The chain uses TRGV8 and TRGJP2. The CDR3 loop spans 12 amino acids. Germline assignment: CDR1 VENAVY and CDR2 YDSYNSRV. This chain's CDR3 is CATWASDRIKTF. DNA for the CDR3: TGTGCCACCTGGGCTAGTGATCGGATCAAGACGTTT.

By sample share, this clone is large (0.1 to 1%). J is TRGJ1 or TRGJ2 and V is TRGV10. TRGV10 is flagged as an ORF with uncertain function. The length of the CDR3 is 13 residues. With 8 bases clipped from V and 1 base from J, the junction kept 6 bases outside the gene matches. The CDR3 loop reads CAAWDRNYYKKLF. The CDR3 bases are TGTGCTGCGTGGGACCGTAATTATTATAAGAAACTCTTT.

By frequency in the sample, this clone is medium-sized (0.01 to 0.1%). The chain couples TRGV4 to TRGJ1 or TRGJ2. The CDR3 is 14 amino acids. Germline trimming cut 0 bases from V and 2 bases from J; bases unmatched to any gene: 4. Germline lookup yields CDR1 EGSTGY and CDR2 YDSYTSSV. The CDR3 DNA is TGTGCCACCTGGGATGGGCCCCATTATTATAAGAAACTCTTT. Amino acids: CATWDGPHYYKKLF.

This clone is medium-sized in the sample. The chain uses TRGV3 and TRGJ1 or TRGJ2. CDR3 length: 14 residues. The germline V gene encodes CDR1 VTNTFY and CDR2 YDVSTARD (reference sequence). The junction had 5 bases not matched to a gene; V was cut back by 1 base and J by 2 bases. DNA of the CDR3: TGTGCCACCTGGGACAGTAGACATTATTATAAGAAACTCTTT. Its protein is CATWDSRHYYKKLF.

This clone qualifies as medium-sized (0.01 to 0.1%). The rearrangement uses TRGV4 and TRGJ1 or TRGJ2. The CDR3 spans 16 residues. The junction had 20 bases not matched to a gene; V was cut back by 9 bases and J by 3 bases. Germline loops: CDR1 EGSTGY, CDR2 YDSYTSSV. The CDR3 DNA sequence: TGTGCCACCCGCAGCTGGACCAAAGGGGGTTATTATAAGAAACTCTTT. This sequence encodes CATRSWTKGGYYKKLF.

This clone is labeled medium-sized (0.01 to 0.1%). The chain joins TRGV3 to TRGJ1 or TRGJ2. Trimming cost V 0 bases and J 3 bases; bases outside gene matches: 2. The CDR3 consists of 13 residues. Germline values: CDR1 VTNTFY, CDR2 YDVSTARD (reference sequence). The CDR3 nucleotides are TGTGCCACCTGGGACAGGCCTTATTATAAGAAACTCTTT. Protein: CATWDRPYYKKLF.

This clone is large within its sample. This chain connects TRGV9 to TRGJ1 or TRGJ2. The CDR3 has 12 residues. The junction had 4 bases not matched to a gene; V was cut back by 0 bases and J by 8 bases. Germline CDR1 and CDR2: GITISATS and ISYDGTV (reference sequence). CDR3 residues: CALWEVRDKKLF. The CDR3 DNA reads TGTGCCTTGTGGGAGGTGCGGGATAAGAAACTCTTT.

This clone is labeled medium-sized. The chain recombines TRGV8 with TRGJ1 or TRGJ2. J was trimmed by 3 bases and V by 2 bases; bases with no gene match: 10. CDR3 size: 15 residues. CDR1 is VENAVY and CDR2 is YDSYNSRV in the germline V gene. CDR3 loop: CATWDKGRFYYKKLF. For the CDR3, the DNA is TGTGCCACCTGGGATAAGGGTCGGTTTTATTATAAGAAACTCTTT.